This T cell receptor (beta chain) was found in a study of blood T cell repertoires in COVID-19. In the study overall: Sources were T cells, B-cell-depleted T cells, or PBMCs; the material itself was cDNA or gDNA.

Participants' reported clinical history set cohort assignment. Exposed participants came across a COVID-19 case within 2 weeks before study entry. Germline assignment: CDR1 DFQATT and CDR2 SNEGSKA (reference sequence). The CDR3 has 12 residues. V lost 3 bases, J lost 8 bases, and 13 bases lay in between. This clone was seen more than once but under ten times. TCRdb's table, derived via immunoSEQ multiplex PCR, lists solely in-frame clones and lacks some. This table holds approximately 400,000 clones, about nine tenths found once. The TCR sequence derives from a woman aged 40 to 49 who had been exposed to COVID-19. The chain combines TRBV20-1 with TRBJ1-1; D is uncertain. Sequencing input: PBMCs or T cells enriched from blood (not recorded which). This CDR3 reads CSASSLNPEAFF. The CDR3 nucleotides read TGCAGTGCTAGTTCACTGAACCCCGAAGCTTTCTTT.